This passage covers 23 T cell receptor beta chains from one sample sequenced in a study of monozygotic twins with inflammatory bowel disease (dated by TCRdb to the late 2010s). To prepare the library, 5' RACE was applied. The sequencer listed for this sample is Illumina HiSeq 2500. The reads, reprocessed by TCRdb, yield one row per CDR3 protein sequence and no DNA. This sample's table lists roughly 120,000 distinct CDR3 sequences. Around 12% of the sample is held by the ten biggest clonotypes. Sequencing was carried out using blood. The source is a human donor with ulcerative colitis or Crohn's disease, or a healthy co-twin of an affected twin (not recorded which).

The genes are TRBV5-6 and TRBJ2-1; TCRdb lists TRBD2, though no DNA is available to test this call. CDR1 SGHDT and CDR2 YYEEEE come from the germline V gene. The CDR3 is 16 residues long. The CDR3 loop reads CASSLFGPISYNEQFF.

J is TRBJ2-7 and V is TRBV13; TCRdb reports TRBD1, a call that lacks DNA to check it against. Looked up from germline, CDR1 is PRHDT and CDR2 is FYEKMQ (reference sequence). This CDR3 comprises 15 residues. The CDR3 spells CASSPTGTGVHEQYF.

The J gene is TRBJ1-3, the V gene TRBV5-4; TCRdb selects TRBD1, and the lack of DNA leaves this call unchecked. The V gene's germline CDR1 is SGHNT and CDR2 YYREEE (reference sequence). CDR3 length equals 17 residues. CDR3 amino acids: CASSRAGQGASGNTIYF.

This chain connects TRBV11-1 to TRBJ2-3; TCRdb selects TRBD2, and the lack of DNA leaves this call unchecked. Germline CDR1 and CDR2: SGHAT and FQDESV (reference sequence). The CDR3 has 19 residues. The CDR3 reads CASSPTLAGGAENTDTQYF.

V is TRBV14 and J is TRBJ2-6. The CDR3 spans 15 residues. The germline gives CDR1 SGHDN, CDR2 FVKESK. CDR3 amino acids: CASSTWGSGANVLTF.

This chain connects TRBV6-5 to TRBJ2-7; no DNA is available, so the TRBD2 call from TCRdb remains unchecked. Per germline, CDR1 MNHEY and CDR2 SVGAGI. This CDR3 contains 12 residues. The CDR3 protein is CASISPSYEQYF.

V gene TRBV7-3 combines with J gene TRBJ2-3; TCRdb's D gene call, TRBD1, goes unchecked for lack of DNA. The CDR3 has 15 amino acids. Per the germline V gene, CDR1 is SGHTA and CDR2 is FQGTGA. CDR3 loop: CASSSDREPTDTQYF. The variable domain in full, completed from reference TRBV7-3 and TRBJ2-3, reads GAGVSQTPSNKVTEKGKYVELRCDPISGHTALYWYRQSLGQGPEFLIYFQGTGAADDSGLPNDRFFAVRPEGSVSTLKIQRTERGDSAVYLCASSSDREPTDTQYFGPGTRLTVL.

This sequence joins TRBV30 and TRBJ1-1. There are 14 residues in the CDR3. Per the germline V gene, CDR1 is GTSNPN and CDR2 is SVGIG (reference sequence). CDR3 region: CAWSQGPSNTEAFF.

The rearrangement links TRBV5-6 to TRBJ1-1; the D call from TCRdb, TRBD1, cannot be confirmed without DNA. Germline assignment: CDR1 SGHDT and CDR2 YYEEEE. The CDR3 loop spans 15 amino acids. This chain's CDR3 is CASSRMGQGHTEAFF.

The J gene is TRBJ2-5, the V gene TRBV7-7. The CDR3 has 14 amino acids. Germline CDR1 SSHAT, CDR2 FNYEAQ (reference sequence). The chain's CDR3 is CASSLGIVQETQYF. Full variable domain (outside the CDR3, taken from reference TRBV7-7 and TRBJ2-5): GAGVSQSPRYKVTKRGQDVTLRCDPISSHATLYWYQQALGQGPEFLTYFNYEAQPDKSGLPSDRFSAERPEGSISTLTIQRTEQRDSAMYRCASSLGIVQETQYFGPGTRLLVL.

CDR3 loop: CASSLGGGENNEQFF. The rearrangement joins TRBV7-9 to TRBJ2-1; TCRdb returns TRBD2, unconfirmable since there is no DNA. Germline V gene sequence: CDR1 SEHNR, CDR2 FQNEAQ (reference sequence). The CDR3 covers 15 residues.

The chain recombines TRBV12-3 or TRBV12-4 with TRBJ2-2; TCRdb reports TRBD1, a call that lacks DNA to check it against. The CDR3 has 15 amino acids. CDR3 region: CASSFRQGGTGELFF.

V usage is TRBV7-2 and J usage is TRBJ2-5; TCRdb names TRBD2, which stays unverified in the absence of DNA. The germline V gene encodes CDR1 SGHTA and CDR2 FQGNSA. The CDR3 is 17 residues long. CDR3 region: CASSLVAGGLTGETQYF.

CDR3 loop: CASSPDRLSGNTIYF. This rearrangement joins TRBV3-1 to TRBJ1-3; TCRdb outputs TRBD1, but without DNA this stays unchecked. The length of the CDR3 is 15 residues. The germline gives CDR1 LGHDT, CDR2 YNNKEL (reference sequence).

The rearrangement links TRBV7-8 to TRBJ2-5; the D gene TCRdb calls, TRBD2, cannot be checked with no DNA. Germline lookup yields CDR1 SGHVS and CDR2 FQNEAQ. This CDR3 contains 16 residues. The CDR3 is CASSPSRAIPQETQYF.

V and J are TRBV5-1 and TRBJ2-7. Germline values: CDR1 SGHRS, CDR2 YFSETQ. This CDR3 has 12 residues. This chain's CDR3 is CASSLGTHEQYF.

This chain connects TRBV7-7 to TRBJ2-7; no DNA is available, so the TRBD1 call from TCRdb remains unchecked. CDR3 length: 14 residues. Germline loops: CDR1 SSHAT, CDR2 FNYEAQ (reference sequence). The CDR3 protein is CASSLRMGEYEQYF.

The chain is built from TRBV15 and TRBJ1-1; TCRdb calls TRBD1, which cannot be checked without DNA. The CDR3 loop spans 17 amino acids. Germline lookup yields CDR1 LNHNV and CDR2 YYDKDF (reference sequence). The chain's CDR3 is CATSGPAYQGLNTEAFF. Full variable domain (missing parts from reference TRBV15 and TRBJ1-1): DAMVIQNPRYQVTQFGKPVTLSCSQTLNHNVMYWYQQKSSQAPKLLFHYYDKDFNNEADTPDNFQSRRPNTSFCFLDIRSPGLGDTAMYLCATSGPAYQGLNTEAFFGQGTRLTVV.

The chain links TRBV25-1 to TRBJ1-1. Germline assignment: CDR1 MGHDK and CDR2 SYGVNS. The CDR3 contains 17 residues. The CDR3 here is CASSSYGRALVNTEAFF.

The chain is built from TRBV9 and TRBJ2-7; TCRdb calls TRBD1, which cannot be checked without DNA. This CDR3 contains 14 residues. Looked up from germline, CDR1 is SGDLS and CDR2 is YYNGEE. The CDR3 protein is CASSIGDRNYEQYF.

The gene calls are TRBV11-2 and TRBJ2-2; TCRdb's D call of TRBD1 is untestable without DNA. The CDR3 has 13 residues. The germline CDR1 and CDR2 sequences are SGHAT and FQNNGV. The CDR3 sequence: CASSVPGFGELFF.

This chain links TRBV6-6 with TRBJ1-5; TCRdb's assignment of TRBD1 cannot be checked, as there is no DNA. The CDR3 contains 12 residues. The germline gives CDR1 MNHNY, CDR2 SVGAGI (reference sequence). The CDR3 region is CASSSGDQPQHF.

The chain has TRBV6-5 and TRBJ2-2; the TRBD1 assignment by TCRdb is unverifiable without DNA. Germline loops: CDR1 MNHEY, CDR2 SVGAGI. CDR3 length equals 12 residues. The CDR3 protein is CASTAGGGELFF.